This entry lists 11 T cell receptor beta chains sequenced from one sample in a study of OX40 agonist ivuxolimab in advanced cancers. The protocol was immunoSEQ multiplex PCR, while the TCRdb copy is restricted to in-frame clones and leaves out a portion. The data hold roughly 100,000 clones, with about 96% observed a single time. The sample in question was CD4+ or CD8+ T cells sorted from blood, obtained in a trial of the OX40 agonist ivuxolimab. These receptors were taken from an adult with an advanced solid tumor such as melanoma, head and neck, liver or kidney cancer.

This sequence joins TRBV27 and TRBJ2-5, with 12 nucleotides matching TRBD2. The CDR3 is 20 amino acids. Unmatched junction bases numbered 19, after V lost 6 bases and J lost 2 bases. The germline gives CDR1 MNHEY, CDR2 SMNVEV (reference sequence). CDR3 sequence reads: CASSPLGVQTSGGLQETQYF. As DNA, the CDR3 is TGTGCCAGCAGCCCCCTCGGGGTTCAGACTAGCGGGGGATTACAAGAGACCCAGTACTTC.

V gene TRBV7-9 combines with J gene TRBJ2-7, with TRBD2 identical over 8 bases. With 2 bases clipped from V and 1 base from J, the junction kept 13 bases outside the gene matches. This CDR3 has 18 residues. The germline V gene encodes CDR1 SEHNR and CDR2 FQNEAQ (reference sequence). As DNA, the CDR3 is TGTGCCAGCAGCTTACCCCCCATCCCCGGGACTAGGTCCTACGAGCAGTACTTC. As protein: CASSLPPIPGTRSYEQYF.

Comments on this clone: The junction does not match germline at one end; this may be a read error. The V gene is TRBV19, the J gene TRBJ2-1; D is tentatively TRBD1 or TRBD2 (5 bases each). CDR3 size: 12 residues. Germline values: CDR1 LNHDA, CDR2 SQIVND (reference sequence). The CDR3 DNA is TGTGCCAGTAGTGAAGAGGGGCTAGAGCCGTTCTTC. Encoded protein: CASSEEGLEPFF.

The rearrangement joins TRBV28 to TRBJ2-1; 11 positions agree with TRBD2. The V and J ends lost 3 bases and 3 bases, in that order; junction bases with no gene match: 1. From germline, CDR1 is MDHEN and CDR2 SYDVKM. The CDR3 has 15 residues. This CDR3 reads CASSFGTSGYNEQFF. The CDR3, as DNA: TGTGCCAGCAGTTTTGGGACTAGCGGCTACAATGAGCAGTTCTTC.

This clone appeared once. This chain connects TRBV7-7 to TRBJ2-3; D gene ambiguous. V lost 4 bases and J lost 0, with 5 bases in between. CDR1 and CDR2 (germline): SSHAT, FNYEAQ (reference sequence). CDR3 length equals 13 residues. The chain's CDR3 is CASSSTSTDTQYF. The CDR3 nucleotides read TGTGCCAGCAGCTCGACTAGCACAGATACGCAGTATTTT.

This chain's CDR3 is CSVEGGTTYEQYF. DNA for the CDR3: TGCAGCGTTGAAGGGGGGACGACCTACGAGCAGTACTTC. The V and J genes are TRBV29-1 and TRBJ2-7; D tentatively fits TRBD1 or TRBD2 (5 bases each). Germline CDR1 is SQVTM and CDR2 is ANQGSEA. CDR3 length equals 13 residues. V was trimmed by 1 base and J by 2 bases, leaving 9 bases between them.

The genes are TRBV19 and TRBJ2-7, with TRBD2 matching over 7 bases. After removal of 1 base from V and 3 bases from J, the junction contained 0 bases not matched to a gene. Germline lookup yields CDR1 LNHDA and CDR2 SQIVND (reference sequence). The CDR3 is made up of 13 amino acids. The CDR3 nucleotides read TGTGCCAGTAGTATAGGGGGGGGCTACGAGCAGTACTTC. It yields the protein CASSIGGGYEQYF.

The rearrangement links TRBV6-1 to TRBJ2-7, with D uncertain. The germline V gene has CDR1 MNHNS and CDR2 SASEGT. Trimming removed 3 bases at V and 2 bases at J, with 11 bases between. The CDR3 contains 14 residues. DNA for the CDR3: TGTGCCAGCAGTGACCCCGGGTTAACCTACGAGCAGTACTTC. Its translation is CASSDPGLTYEQYF.

J is TRBJ2-3 and V is TRBV2; 14 nucleotides line up with TRBD2. Germline V lookup: CDR1 SNHLY, CDR2 FYNNEI. The CDR3 sequence is 20 residues long. V gave up 3 bases and J gave up 2 bases; unmatched junction bases: 13. The CDR3 DNA reads TGTGCCAGCAGTGAGGCGGGACTAGCGGGAGATCAACGGGTCACAGATACGCAGTATTTT. The encoded protein is CASSEAGLAGDQRVTDTQYF.

V usage is TRBV19 and J usage is TRBJ2-7; D call uncertain. Germline lookup yields CDR1 LNHDA and CDR2 SQIVND (reference sequence). This CDR3 comprises 11 residues. V shed 7 bases and J shed 7 bases, with 11 bases lying between them. The CDR3 bases are TGTGCCAGTACGTCGGTCGGAGAGCAGTACTTC. It encodes CASTSVGEQYF.

This chain uses TRBV7-9 with TRBJ2-1; 7 bases map to TRBD2. This CDR3 has 14 residues. J gave up 7 bases and V 5 bases, and 8 bases lay outside the gene matches. Per germline, CDR1 SEHNR and CDR2 FQNEAQ (reference sequence). CDR3 DNA sequence: TGTGCCAGCAGCACCGTTGGGGAGGGGAATGAGCAGTTCTTC. Protein: CASSTVGEGNEQFF.